This T cell receptor (beta chain) was identified in a study of blood T cells in healthy people across ages. Ten or more counts support this clonotype. The CDR3 sequence is 17 residues long. V lost 6 bases to trimming and J lost 5 bases; unmatched junction nucleotides: 17. Germline V CDR1 and CDR2: MNHNS, SASEGT. Together with a sample-barcoded 5' primer, a J-beta primer mix was included in a second PCR lasting about 7 to 12 cycles. TCRdb analysed the 5' RACE reads with MiXCR anew, one entry per CDR3 protein. The sample contains 750,000 to 950,000 distinct CDR3 sequences, almost 30% of which appear only once. These records were also assigned to another study, of T cells of mothers and their children.

The sample was blood. This TCR came from a woman aged 40 to 50 in good health. This chain joins TRBV6-1 and TRBJ2-7, with TRBD1 matching over 9 bases. CDR3 sequence: CASSPRMVQGAYNEQYF. In DNA form, the CDR3 reads TGTGCCAGCAGCCCGCGAATGGTACAGGGGGCGTACAACGAGCAGTACTTC.